Each of the 15 T cell receptor beta chains below was sequenced from the same sample in a study of control samples from healthy donors and cancer patients. Data came from immunoSEQ multiplex PCR; TCRdb stores just in-frame clones and leaves some out. Here the sample spans approximately 120,000 clones, around 89% being singletons. The sample taken for sequencing was blood. These receptors were collected from a woman aged 45-65 years in good health.

The rearrangement joins TRBV7-9 to TRBJ2-3, with 11 positions matching TRBD2. J was trimmed by 4 bases and V by 5 bases; bases with no gene match: 8. The CDR3 has 16 residues. Germline V lookup: CDR1 SEHNR, CDR2 FQNEAQ (reference sequence). The CDR3 DNA sequence: TGTGCCAGCAGCCGTAGCGGGGGGGCCTCCGCAGATACGCAGTATTTT. Residues: CASSRSGGASADTQYF.

The chain carries TRBV6-6 and TRBJ2-1, with 7 bases matching TRBD2. CDR1 is MNHNY, CDR2 SVGAGI, per germline (reference sequence). The CDR3 has 12 amino acids. V was pared by 8 bases and J by 6 bases, with 4 bases of the junction left unmatched. DNA of the CDR3: TGTGCCAGCGGCGGGGGTCTCAATGAGCAGTTCTTC. This gives the protein CASGGGLNEQFF.

The chain employs TRBV6-5 and TRBJ1-1, with 8 bases fitting TRBD1. There are 12 residues in the CDR3. The trim removed 9 bases at V and 4 bases at J, leaving 4 bases unmatched. CDR1 is MNHEY and CDR2 is SVGAGI in the germline V gene. The CDR3 bases are TGTGCCAGACCAGGGGGCGGCACTGAAGCTTTCTTT. Amino acids: CARPGGGTEAFF.

The rearrangement uses TRBV5-1 and TRBJ2-3; TRBD2 matches 11 bases. Trimming took 4 bases from V and 1 from J; bases not matched to a gene: 17. CDR3 length equals 20 residues. CDR1 and CDR2 (germline): SGHRS, YFSETQ. This chain's CDR3 is CASSPPWFSGGDGGTDTQYF. The CDR3, as DNA: TGCGCCAGCAGCCCCCCCTGGTTTAGCGGGGGGGACGGTGGCACAGATACGCAGTATTTT.

The chain has TRBV18 and TRBJ2-5; D is possibly TRBD2 (6 bases). Trimming cost V 5 bases and J 4 bases, with 14 bases left between them. The CDR3 length is 14 residues. Looked up from germline, CDR1 is KGHSH and CDR2 is LQKENI. The CDR3 nucleotides are TGTGCCAGCTCAGCGGGGCTGGGGGGAGAGACCCAGTACTTC. Translation gives CASSAGLGGETQYF.

V and J are TRBV7-9 and TRBJ1-3; D is ambiguous. The CDR3 is 17 amino acids. V lost 1 base, J lost 0 bases, and 13 bases lay in between. From germline, CDR1 is SEHNR and CDR2 FQNEAQ (reference sequence). Written as DNA, the CDR3 is TGTGCCAGCAGCTTAGTTCAAGGACTCTACTCTGGAAACACCATATATTTT. Its translation is CASSLVQGLYSGNTIYF.

The chain combines TRBV5-8 with TRBJ1-5; D remains ambiguous. CDR1 SGHTS and CDR2 YDEGEE come from the germline V gene. The CDR3 totals 14 residues. Trimming removed 2 bases at V and 7 bases at J, with 13 bases between. The CDR3 here is CASSFGPQRQPQHF. DNA for the CDR3: TGTGCCAGCAGCTTCGGACCACAGCGGCAGCCCCAGCATTTT. Full variable domain (outside the CDR3, taken from reference TRBV5-8 and TRBJ1-5): EAGVTQSPTHLIKTRGQQATLRCSPISGHTSVYWYQQALGLGLQFLLWYDEGEERNRGNFPPRFSGRQFPNYSSELNVNALELEDSALYLCASSFGPQRQPQHFGDGTRLSIL.

This rearrangement joins TRBV2 to TRBJ1-1; no clear D. The germline gives CDR1 SNHLY, CDR2 FYNNEI. There are 15 residues in the CDR3. Trimming stripped 2 bases from V and 0 bases from J, with 10 bases between. Here the CDR3 reads CASSEFGPLNTEAFF. As DNA, the CDR3 is TGTGCCAGCAGTGAATTCGGCCCCCTGAACACTGAAGCTTTCTTT.

This clone has just one count. The gene calls are TRBV11-1 and TRBJ2-7; a possible D gene is TRBD2 (6 bases). V was cut by 1 base and J by 2 bases, with 9 bases left in between. Per germline, CDR1 SGHAT and CDR2 FQDESV (reference sequence). The CDR3 covers 14 residues. CDR3 sequence (DNA): TGTGCCAGCAGCTTAGGCGGGGATGCCTACGAGCAGTACTTC. Its protein product is CASSLGGDAYEQYF. The complete variable domain, with remaining parts taken from reference TRBV11-1 and TRBJ2-7, reads EAEVAQSPRYKITEKSQAVAFWCDPISGHATLYWYRQILGQGPELLVQFQDESVVDDSQLPKDRFSAERLKGVDSTLKIQPAELGDSAMYLCASSLGGDAYEQYFGPGTRLTVT.

The J gene is TRBJ2-2, the V gene TRBV19, with D hard to call. Germline CDR1 and CDR2: LNHDA and SQIVND (reference sequence). Trimming removed 6 bases from V and 6 bases from J, with 20 bases in between. The length of the CDR3 is 16 residues. CDR3 nucleotides: TGTGCCAGTAGCCCCCCTTTGGGCCGTCGTTCCGGGGAGCTGTTTTTT. This sequence encodes CASSPPLGRRSGELFF.

The chain employs TRBV15 and TRBJ1-2, with D uncertain. V dropped 8 bases and J dropped 12 bases, with 16 bases sitting between them. Looked up from germline, CDR1 is LNHNV and CDR2 is YYDKDF (reference sequence). The length of the CDR3 is 11 residues. The CDR3 DNA follows: TGTGCCACCGAAGTGGCAGGCAGCCACACCTTC. Protein: CATEVAGSHTF.

The chain carries TRBV6-2 or TRBV6-3 and TRBJ1-5, with TRBD1 identical over 10 bases. Germline V gene data show CDR1 as MNHEY and CDR2 as SVGEGT. The CDR3 runs to 18 residues. V lost 3 bases and J lost 3; bases outside the gene matches: 11. In DNA form, the CDR3 reads TGTGCCAGCAGTTATTACATGACAGGGGGCGCTGCCAATCAGCCCCAGCATTTT. This codes for CASSYYMTGGAANQPQHF.

This clone was picked up a small number of times. The chain links TRBV18 to TRBJ1-1, with D perhaps TRBD1 (5 bases). The CDR3 is 14 amino acids. Germline-derived CDR1 and CDR2 are KGHSH and LQKENI. V lost 4 bases to trimming and J lost 0 bases, with 9 bases between them. CDR3 in amino acids: CASSRQSLNTEAFF. The DNA for the CDR3 is TGTGCCAGCTCACGACAGAGTTTGAACACTGAAGCTTTCTTT.

The V and J genes are TRBV3-1 (or the pseudogene TRBV3-2) and TRBJ2-2; TRBD2 agrees at 7 bases. In germline, CDR1 is LGHDT, CDR2 YNNKEL (reference sequence). The junction had 4 bases not matched to a gene; V was cut back by 2 bases and J by 4 bases. CDR3 length: 15 amino acids. The CDR3 DNA sequence: TGTGCCAGCAGCCAAATAGCGGGCCTCACCGGGGAGCTGTTTTTT. It is translated as CASSQIAGLTGELFF.

The genes are TRBV24-1 and TRBJ2-1; no clear D. V lost 9 bases and J lost 7, with 15 bases in between. Germline CDR1 is KGHDR and CDR2 is SFDVKD. The CDR3 spans 13 residues. CDR3 in amino acids: CATSGWDLNEQFF. In DNA form, the CDR3 reads TGTGCCACCTCCGGCTGGGATCTAAATGAGCAGTTCTTC.